Following are 8 T cell receptor beta chains from one sample sequenced in a study of T cell responses to AZD1222 COVID-19 vaccine. Using immunoSEQ multiplex PCR, the repertoire was profiled, and TCRdb retains in-frame clones only, with some absent. This table holds about 92,000 clones, roughly 90% found once. The specimen was peripheral blood, collected on day 0 of AZD1222 vaccination. Receptor source: an adult in good health.

The chain employs TRBV28 and TRBJ2-1, with a tentative D call TRBD2 (6 bases). Trimming took off 3 bases at V and 9 bases at J, with 18 bases between the two ends. This CDR3 has 15 residues. Germline V gives CDR1 MDHEN, CDR2 SYDVKM. CDR3 DNA: TGTGCCAGCAGTTTTCGGCAGGTCGGGGGAAGTGAGCAGTTCTTC. Translated: CASSFRQVGGSEQFF.

The chain employs TRBV9 and TRBJ2-1; 7 nucleotides match TRBD1. The junction had 7 bases not matched to a gene; V was cut back by 3 bases and J by 4 bases. The V gene's germline CDR1 is SGDLS and CDR2 YYNGEE. CDR3 length: 15 amino acids. The CDR3 sequence: CASSARQGSYNEQFF. The CDR3 DNA is TGTGCCAGCAGCGCCCGACAGGGATCATACAATGAGCAGTTCTTC.

This sequence joins TRBV19 and TRBJ1-5, with D unresolved. Germline values: CDR1 LNHDA, CDR2 SQIVND (reference sequence). V lost 5 bases and J 4 bases, leaving 6 bases between the germline ends. The CDR3 loop spans 12 amino acids. The CDR3 DNA sequence: TGTGCCAGTAGTCCGACAAATCAGCCCCAGCATTTT. It yields the protein CASSPTNQPQHF. The entire variable domain, with the rest obtained from reference TRBV19 and TRBJ1-5, is as follows: DGGITQSPKYLFRKEGQNVTLSCEQNLNHDAMYWYRQDPGQGLRLIYYSQIVNDFQKGDIAEGYSVSREKKESFPLTVTSAQKNPTAFYLCASSPTNQPQHFGDGTRLSIL.

This clone was counted a few times. The gene calls are TRBV28 and TRBJ2-5, with D maybe TRBD2 (6 bases). This CDR3 spans 13 amino acids. Germline values: CDR1 MDHEN, CDR2 SYDVKM. Trimming cost V 6 bases and J 5 bases, with 13 bases left between them. CDR3: CASRPGSPETQYF. As DNA, the CDR3 is TGTGCCAGCAGACCCGGGAGCCCGGAGACCCAGTACTTC.

The CDR3 DNA reads as TGTGCCAGCAGAGATATTAGGACAGGCCTTATTAATGAAAAACTGTTTTTT. Its protein is CASRDIRTGLINEKLFF. J is TRBJ1-4 and V is TRBV7-9; 7 nucleotides match TRBD1. V shed 6 bases and J 4 bases; nucleotides not matched to a gene: 14. The CDR3 length is 17 residues. Germline-derived CDR1 and CDR2 are SEHNR and FQNEAQ (reference sequence).

The V and J genes are TRBV24-1 and TRBJ2-7; 9 bases fit TRBD1. This CDR3 has 15 residues. With V trimmed by 4 bases and J by 6 bases, 9 bases remained unmatched. Germline assignment: CDR1 KGHDR and CDR2 SFDVKD. The CDR3 DNA follows: TGTGCCACCAGTGAGACCGGGACAGGGCGGTTCGAGCAGTACTTC. This gives the protein CATSETGTGRFEQYF.

This rearrangement joins TRBV12-3 or TRBV12-4 to TRBJ2-7; TRBD2 agrees at 7 bases. Trimming cost V 4 bases and J 2 bases; bases outside gene matches: 2. The CDR3 totals 13 residues. CDR3 protein: CASSWEGPYEQYF. The CDR3 DNA reads TGTGCCAGCAGTTGGGAGGGCCCCTACGAGCAGTACTTC.

The chain combines TRBV7-9 with TRBJ1-6; a possible D gene is TRBD1 (5 bases). Germline loops: CDR1 SEHNR, CDR2 FQNEAQ (reference sequence). Trimming removed 2 bases at V and 11 bases at J, with 16 bases between. The CDR3 is 15 amino acids. CDR3 coding DNA: TGTGCCAGCAGCTTAACCGACAGCATTCAACCACCCCTCCACTTT. The encoded protein is CASSLTDSIQPPLHF.